The 29 T cell receptor beta chains listed next were all sequenced from one sample in a study of blood T cell repertoires in COVID-19. TCRdb keeps only in-frame clones here, not all; method: immunoSEQ multiplex PCR. Found here are a few hundred thousand clones, around 90% of them singletons; the top ten hold 2% to 2.5%. Sequenced input: PBMCs or T cells enriched from blood (not recorded which). The receptor source for this set is a woman aged 60 to 75 in a cohort exposed to, infected with or recovered from COVID-19 (not recorded which).

The chain is built from TRBV3-1 (or the pseudogene TRBV3-2) and TRBJ2-1; no reliable D call. The CDR3 is 15 residues long. Trimming took 0 bases from V and 0 from J, leaving 6 bases between them. Germline V lookup: CDR1 LGHDT, CDR2 YNNKEL (reference sequence). The CDR3 loop reads CASSQEVSSYNEQFF. CDR3 sequence (DNA): TGTGCCAGCAGCCAAGAGGTTAGCTCCTACAATGAGCAGTTCTTC.

J is TRBJ2-7 and V is TRBV5-1; D is possibly TRBD1 (6 bases). V lost 0 bases to trimming and J lost 3 bases, with 10 bases between them. Germline CDR1 reads SGHRS; CDR2 reads YFSETQ. The CDR3 sequence is 14 residues long. CDR3 DNA: TGCGCCAGCAGCTTGGTAGGGGGAGTCTACGAGCAGTACTTC. Translated, it gives CASSLVGGVYEQYF.

V gene TRBV28 combines with J gene TRBJ2-7; perhaps TRBD1 as D (7 bases). V dropped 6 bases and J dropped 3 bases, with 24 bases sitting between them. The CDR3 length is 17 residues. Germline V gene data show CDR1 as MDHEN and CDR2 as SYDVKM. The CDR3 loop reads CASRPRGSGGTFYEQYF. Written as DNA, the CDR3 is TGTGCCAGCAGACCCAGGGGGTCGGGCGGGACGTTCTACGAGCAGTACTTC.

A single count supports this clone. The V gene is TRBV7-9, the J gene TRBJ1-3, with D tentatively TRBD1 (6 bases). Between the trimmed V and J ends, which lost 1 base and 9 bases, there was a span of 10 bases. Germline V gene data show CDR1 as SEHNR and CDR2 as FQNEAQ (reference sequence). The CDR3 totals 13 residues. The chain's CDR3 is CASSLDTGITIYF. The CDR3 coding sequence is TGTGCCAGCAGCTTAGACACAGGGATCACCATATATTTT.

This rearrangement joins TRBV18 to TRBJ2-3; the match to TRBD2 covers 7 bases. V shed 6 bases, J shed 2 bases, and the junction held 8 bases outside the gene matches. Germline CDR1 is KGHSH and CDR2 is LQKENI. The CDR3 contains 15 residues. CDR3 protein: CASSPLADPTDTQYF. For the CDR3, the DNA is TGTGCCAGCTCGCCGCTAGCGGATCCCACAGATACGCAGTATTTT.

The chain couples TRBV5-1 to TRBJ1-5, with TRBD1 matching over 7 bases. The CDR3 runs to 15 residues. From germline, CDR1 is SGHRS and CDR2 YFSETQ. Germline trimming cut 4 bases from V and 6 bases from J; bases unmatched to any gene: 10. In nucleotides, the CDR3 is TGCGCCAGCAGCCCCTCCGACAGGGAACGTCAGCCCCAGCATTTT. Its translation: CASSPSDRERQPQHF.

V and J are TRBV21-1 and TRBJ2-1; the DNA was not used to check the table's D call, TRBD2. TRBV21-1 is a known pseudogene. The CDR3 contains 18 residues. CDR3 loop: CASSSQRGTSGAYNEQFF. CDR3 DNA sequence: TGTGCCAGCAGCTCCCAGCGGGGGACTAGCGGGGCCTACAATGAGCAGTTCTTC.

J is TRBJ2-1 and V is TRBV18, with TRBD2 matching over 7 bases. CDR1 KGHSH and CDR2 LQKENI come from the germline V gene. V was clipped by 3 bases and J by 4 bases; unmatched bases: 3. The CDR3 extends over 14 amino acids. The CDR3 loop reads CASSPLADYNEQFF. CDR3 nucleotides: TGTGCCAGCTCACCTCTAGCGGATTACAATGAGCAGTTCTTC.

The sample holds one count of this clone. The V gene is TRBV5-1, the J gene TRBJ2-5; 13 bases are a match to TRBD2. The V and J ends lost 0 bases and 4 bases, in that order; junction bases with no gene match: 3. The V gene's germline CDR1 is SGHRS and CDR2 YFSETQ. The CDR3 has 16 amino acids. The chain's CDR3 is CASSLGLAGGRETQYF. Here the CDR3 DNA reads TGCGCCAGCAGCTTGGGACTAGCGGGAGGAAGAGAGACCCAGTACTTC.

In this sample, this clone turned up a few times. V gene TRBV2 combines with J gene TRBJ1-4, with 9 bases lining up with TRBD1. Germline V lookup: CDR1 SNHLY, CDR2 FYNNEI. V lost 6 bases and J lost 7; bases outside the gene matches: 3. The CDR3 loop spans 13 amino acids. CDR3 protein: CASRGQGVEKLFF. CDR3 DNA sequence: TGTGCCAGCAGGGGACAGGGCGTTGAAAAACTGTTTTTT.

The chain employs TRBV5-1 and TRBJ2-1; 10 bases match TRBD1. The CDR3 is 14 amino acids. J was trimmed by 9 bases and V by 7 bases; bases with no gene match: 10. CDR1 is SGHRS and CDR2 is YFSETQ in the germline V gene. Here the CDR3 reads CASLGGQGKGEQFF. The CDR3 region has the DNA TGCGCCAGCCTTGGGGGACAGGGGAAAGGTGAGCAGTTCTTC. The full variable domain, with the rest looked up from reference TRBV5-1 and TRBJ2-1, is KAGVTQTPRYLIKTRGQQVTLSCSPISGHRSVSWYQQTPGQGLQFLFEYFSETQRNKGNFPGRFSGRQFSNSRSEMNVSTLELGDSALYLCASLGGQGKGEQFFGPGTRLTVL.

The V call is TRBV2, the J call TRBJ2-1; 13 bases match TRBD2. The junction had 4 bases not matched to a gene; V was cut back by 7 bases and J by 7 bases. Germline CDR1 SNHLY, CDR2 FYNNEI. There are 14 residues in the CDR3. CDR3 residues: CASIPGLAGNEQFF. CDR3 nucleotides: TGTGCCAGCATTCCGGGACTAGCGGGGAATGAGCAGTTCTTC.

The chain has TRBV27 and TRBJ2-5, with 9 bases identical to TRBD1. J was trimmed by 5 bases and V by 4 bases; bases with no gene match: 8. The CDR3 spans 15 residues. Germline CDR1 reads MNHEY; CDR2 reads SMNVEV (reference sequence). CDR3 residues: CASSSYRGHEETQYF. The CDR3 coding sequence is TGTGCCAGCAGTTCTTACAGGGGGCATGAGGAGACCCAGTACTTC.

The chain is built from TRBV4-1 and TRBJ1-4, with D perhaps matching TRBD1 (6 bases). The CDR3 sequence is 16 residues long. The V end was cut by 3 bases, the J end by 0 bases, with 11 bases between. Looked up from germline, CDR1 is MGHRA and CDR2 is YSYEKL. The DNA of the CDR3 is TGCGCCAGCAGCCAGGAACAGGGCGCAACTAATGAAAAACTGTTTTTT. Encoded protein: CASSQEQGATNEKLFF.

This clone was counted once. V and J are TRBV18 and TRBJ1-3, with D tentatively TRBD1 (5 bases). The V and J ends lost 0 bases and 0 bases respectively, with 6 bases between them. Per the germline V gene, CDR1 is KGHSH and CDR2 is LQKENI. CDR3 length: 15 amino acids. The CDR3 is CASSPPQGSGNTIYF. CDR3 DNA: TGTGCCAGCTCACCACCGCAGGGCTCTGGAAACACCATATATTTT.

The chain couples TRBV28 to TRBJ1-2; possibly TRBD1 for D (5 bases). V lost 1 base to trimming and J lost 7 bases, with 13 bases between them. CDR3 length: 14 residues. Germline CDR1 is MDHEN and CDR2 is SYDVKM. CDR3 sequence (DNA): TGTGCCAGCAGTTTATCGGGGGTTTTCTCTGGCTACACCTTC. It codes for CASSLSGVFSGYTF.

CDR3 protein: CATSDFRTSGRSRWNTGELFF. CDR3 in DNA: TGTGCCACCAGTGATTTTCGGACTAGCGGGAGATCAAGGTGGAACACCGGGGAGCTGTTTTTT. V and J are TRBV24-1 and TRBJ2-2; 13 bases map to TRBD2. The CDR3 length is 21 residues. V dropped 1 base and J dropped 1; count of bases not matched to a gene: 11. CDR1 KGHDR and CDR2 SFDVKD come from the germline V gene.

The rearrangement uses TRBV20-1 and TRBJ2-1; 7 positions agree with TRBD2. Germline V gene data show CDR1 as DFQATT and CDR2 as SNEGSKA (reference sequence). V lost 3 bases, J lost 8 bases, and 7 bases stayed unmatched. The CDR3 runs 13 residues. The CDR3 here is CSASGPSGDEQFF. The CDR3 region has the DNA TGCAGTGCTAGTGGGCCTAGCGGAGATGAGCAGTTCTTC.

The CDR3 sequence: CASSIITPGLAGGGATGELFF. DNA of the CDR3: TGTGCCAGTAGTATAATTACGCCGGGACTAGCGGGAGGAGGGGCAACCGGGGAGCTGTTTTTT. V and J are TRBV19 and TRBJ2-2, with 15 bases aligning to TRBD2. J lost 5 bases, V lost 2 bases, and 15 bases had no gene match. Germline V CDR1 and CDR2: LNHDA, SQIVND (reference sequence). The CDR3 spans 21 residues.

J is TRBJ1-4 and V is TRBV5-1; D may be TRBD1 (5 bases). Germline loops: CDR1 SGHRS, CDR2 YFSETQ. Trimming left V 5 bases short and J 0 bases short, with 8 bases between. The CDR3 totals 14 residues. This CDR3 is CASRGTATNEKLFF. The CDR3 DNA is TGCGCCAGCAGGGGGACTGCAACTAATGAAAAACTGTTTTTT.

This clone was seen only a few times. J is TRBJ2-7 and V is TRBV7-2, with D uncertain. This CDR3 is built from 14 residues. From germline, CDR1 is SGHTA and CDR2 FQGNSA. The germline V and J ends were trimmed by 5 bases and 3 bases, with 14 bases remaining between them. The CDR3 DNA is TGTGCCAGCAGCCTTGACACCGGTTTCTACGAGCAGTACTTC. It is translated as CASSLDTGFYEQYF. The full variable domain, with the rest looked up from reference TRBV7-2 and TRBJ2-7, is GAGVSQSPSNKVTEKGKDVELRCDPISGHTALYWYRQSLGQGLEFLIYFQGNSAPDKSGLPSDRFSAERTGGSVSTLTIQRTQQEDSAVYLCASSLDTGFYEQYFGPGTRLTVT.

The chain combines TRBV4-1 with TRBJ2-5, with 9 bases identical to TRBD2. The CDR3 consists of 18 residues. Germline CDR1 MGHRA, CDR2 YSYEKL. The J segment lost 2 bases and the V segment lost 1 base, leaving 11 bases of the junction unmatched. The CDR3 DNA reads TGCGCCAGCAGCCAAGCGCCTGTCCCAGCGGGAGGTCAAGAGACCCAGTACTTC. Encoded protein: CASSQAPVPAGGQETQYF.

V usage is TRBV11-2 and J usage is TRBJ2-5; the D gene is possibly TRBD2 (6 bases). The V and J ends lost 5 bases and 5 bases respectively, with 21 bases between them. The CDR3 sequence is 16 residues long. Looked up from germline, CDR1 is SGHAT and CDR2 is FQNNGV. The CDR3 DNA reads TGTGCCAGCAGCCCGCCCGGGACGGGAGTGTCGGAGACCCAGTACTTC. Its translation: CASSPPGTGVSETQYF.

The V and J genes are TRBV23-1 and TRBJ1-6, with 7 bases matching TRBD1. Being an ORF, TRBV23-1 has a function that is uncertain. The CDR3 contains 20 residues. Trimming at V came to 7 bases and at J to 0 bases, leaving 18 bases not matched to a gene. Here the CDR3 DNA reads TGCGCCAGCATCAAGAACAGGGACAGAGGTCCCAGCTCCTATAATTCACCCCTCCACTTT. Its translation: CASIKNRDRGPSSYNSPLHF.

The chain joins TRBV3-1 (or the pseudogene TRBV3-2) to TRBJ2-7, with D perhaps matching TRBD2 (6 bases). The ends were cut back, 5 bases at V and 0 bases at J, with 8 bases in the middle. Germline V lookup: CDR1 LGHDT, CDR2 YNNKEL (reference sequence). The CDR3 contains 13 residues. The DNA of the CDR3 is TGTGCCAGCAGCTGGGACTTCTCCTACGAGCAGTACTTC. This codes for CASSWDFSYEQYF.

The chain is built from TRBV6-5 and TRBJ1-5; D not resolved. CDR1 and CDR2 (germline): MNHEY, SVGAGI. This CDR3 has 15 residues. Trimming shortened V by 2 bases and J by 0 bases, and 8 bases separated the two germline ends. The DNA of the CDR3 is TGTGCCAGCAGTTACGGCCGCAATAGCAATCAGCCCCAGCATTTT. Amino acids: CASSYGRNSNQPQHF.

The chain couples TRBV30 to TRBJ2-3; maybe TRBD2 (5 bases). From germline, CDR1 is GTSNPN and CDR2 SVGIG (reference sequence). The CDR3 totals 12 residues. Trimming took 5 bases from V and 0 from J, leaving 6 bases between them. The CDR3, as DNA: TGTGCCTGGCGGGGTAGCACAGATACGCAGTATTTT. Translated, it gives CAWRGSTDTQYF.

This clone occurred a few times. This chain joins TRBV6-6 and TRBJ2-7; tentative D call: TRBD1 (5 bases). CDR3 length: 15 residues. In germline, CDR1 is MNHNY, CDR2 SVGAGI (reference sequence). The V and J ends lost 4 bases and 0 bases respectively, with 13 bases between them. CDR3 residues: CASSWGTSSSYEQYF. The CDR3 coding sequence is TGTGCCAGCAGTTGGGGCACCTCGAGCTCCTACGAGCAGTACTTC.

The CDR3 region has the DNA TGTGCCAGCAGTCCGGGACTAGCGGGAGAGATTGGCGGGGAGCTGTTTTTT. Amino acids: CASSPGLAGEIGGELFF. This chain connects TRBV27 to TRBJ2-2; 14 positions match TRBD2. The germline V gene encodes CDR1 MNHEY and CDR2 SMNVEV (reference sequence). This CDR3 has 17 amino acids. V shed 5 bases, J shed 7 bases, and the junction held 9 bases outside the gene matches.